The rows below give T cell receptor beta chains drawn from one sample of a study of neoadjuvant anti-PD-1 for oral cavity cancer. Only in-frame clones appear in the TCRdb table, and some are missing; sequencing was by immunoSEQ multiplex PCR. Among tens of thousands of clones, more than 70% were seen once, and the ten largest hold 3.4%. Sequencing was performed on PBMCs, taken before nivolumab (anti-PD-1) treatment. The source of these receptors is a person between 40 and 85 years old with oral cavity squamous cell carcinoma. The CDR3 runs from the conserved cysteine through the conserved F or W. A D gene is named only where the DNA matches it firmly. Clone size appears in some rows only: once, few, many, or a class for an expanded clone.

>TRBJ2-5|.|TRBV2|.
CASAVGTQYF
TGTGCCTCAGCGGTTGGGACCCAGTACTTC
>TRBJ1-5|.|TRBV30|once
CAWSVGAGNQPQHF
TGTGCCTGGAGCGTGGGGGCCGGCAATCAGCCCCAGCATTTT
>TRBJ1-1|.|TRBV9|.
CASSVVDRPYNTEAFF
TGTGCCAGCAGCGTAGTGGACAGACCTTATAACACTGAAGCTTTCTTT
>TRBJ2-2|.|TRBV6-6|.
CASSYSLVPNTGELFF
TGTGCCAGCAGTTACTCTCTGGTCCCGAACACCGGGGAGCTGTTTTTT
>TRBJ2-1|.|TRBV12-2|.
CASRFRARRPDLYNEQFF
TGTGCAAGTCGCTTCAGGGCTCGCCGACCCGACCTCTACAATGAGCAGTTCTTC
>TRBJ1-2|.|TRBV7-9|.
CASSLDSYGYTF
TGTGCCAGCAGCTTAGACAGCTATGGCTACACCTTC
>TRBJ1-5|.|TRBV6-1|.
CAIRDSNQPQHF
TGTGCCATCAGAGATAGCAATCAGCCCCAGCATTTT
>TRBJ1-3|TRBD1|TRBV19|.
CASKGQAVSGNTIYF
TGTGCCAGTAAGGGACAGGCGGTCTCTGGAAACACCATATATTTT
>TRBJ1-1|.|TRBV4-1|.
CASSPLRSQGNTEAFF
TGCGCCAGCAGCCCCCTCAGAAGCCAGGGGAACACTGAAGCTTTCTTT
>TRBJ2-1|.|TRBV5-1|.
CASRGWDEQFF
TGCGCCAGCAGAGGGTGGGATGAGCAGTTCTTC
>TRBJ2-3|.|TRBV9|.
CASSAEGGSSTDTQYF
TGTGCCAGCAGCGCCGAGGGGGGGTCTAGCACAGATACGCAGTATTTT
>TRBJ2-3|.|TRBV9|.
CASSVGQSSSTDTQYF
TGTGCCAGCAGCGTAGGGCAGTCCTCTAGCACAGATACGCAGTATTTT
>TRBJ1-3|.|TRBV5-4|.
CASSLDRSLRSGNTIYF
TGTGCCAGCAGCTTGGATCGGTCCCTTCGCTCTGGAAACACCATATATTTT
>TRBJ1-4|.|TRBV5-4|.
CASSVGTAATNEKLFF
TGTGCCAGCAGCGTAGGGACGGCAGCAACTAATGAAAAACTGTTTTTT
>TRBJ2-7|TRBD1|TRBV4-1|few
CASSRPGQGTEQYF
TGCGCCAGCAGCCGTCCGGGACAGGGGACCGAGCAGTACTTC
>TRBJ2-7|.|TRBV9|.
CASSPQQGLSYEQYF
TGTGCCAGCAGCCCGCAACAGGGTCTGTCCTACGAGCAGTACTTC
>TRBJ1-3|.|TRBV7-8|.
CASSLATGGSGNTIYF
TGTGCCAGCAGCCTTGCCACGGGGGGCTCTGGAAACACCATATATTTT
>TRBJ2-7|.|TRBV7-9|few
CASSSQQGPFRYEQYF
TGTGCCAGCAGCAGTCAACAGGGACCTTTCCGATACGAGCAGTACTTC
>TRBJ1-2|.|TRBV13|few
CASSQRGYGYTF
TGTGCCAGCAGCCAGCGGGGTTATGGCTACACCTTC
>TRBJ1-1|.|TRBV5-4|.
CASSFLEGTEAFF
TGTGCCAGCAGCTTTCTGGAGGGGACTGAAGCTTTCTTT
>TRBJ1-1|.|TRBV10-3|.
CAISGNLNTEAFF
TGTGCCATCAGTGGCAACTTGAACACTGAAGCTTTCTTT
>TRBJ2-7|.|TRBV7-9|medium-sized
CASSLGSDGRTYEQYF
TGTGCCAGCAGCTTAGGTTCCGACGGACGGACCTACGAGCAGTACTTC
>TRBJ2-3|.|TRBV7-2|.
CASSLAGPSTDTQYF
TGTGCCAGCAGCTTAGCGGGGCCTAGCACAGATACGCAGTATTTT
>TRBJ2-7|TRBD1|TRBV5-6|.
CASNRQGSYEQYF
TGTGCCAGCAACCGACAGGGTTCCTACGAGCAGTACTTC
>TRBJ1-5|.|TRBV10-3|.
CAISEEQTQPQHF
TGTGCCATCAGTGAGGAGCAGACTCAGCCCCAGCATTTT
>TRBJ1-3|.|TRBV29-1|.
CSVASGAGSGNTIYF
TGCAGCGTTGCTTCTGGGGCCGGCTCTGGAAACACCATATATTTT
>TRBJ2-1|.|TRBV9|.
CASSVDVAIYNEQFF
TGTGCCAGCAGCGTAGATGTAGCAATCTACAATGAGCAGTTCTTC
>TRBJ2-2|TRBD2|TRBV2|.
CASRRTSGRGTGELFF
TGTGCCAGCAGGCGGACTAGCGGGAGGGGGACCGGGGAGCTGTTTTTT
>TRBJ1-5|.|TRBV28|.
CASRTLFGDSNQPQHF
TGTGCCAGCAGGACCTTATTTGGGGACAGCAATCAGCCCCAGCATTTT
>TRBJ1-1|.|TRBV5-5|.
CASSSQIYTEAFF
TGTGCCAGCAGCTCACAGATATACACTGAAGCTTTCTTT
>TRBJ2-2|.|TRBV7-3|.
CASTPGTGIRTGELFF
TGTGCCAGCACCCCTGGCACAGGGATTAGAACCGGGGAGCTGTTTTTT
>TRBJ2-7|TRBD2|TRBV4-1|.
CASSQYLAGGSISYEQYF
TGCGCCAGCAGCCAATATTTAGCGGGGGGCTCTATTTCCTACGAGCAGTACTTC
>TRBJ2-5|TRBD1|TRBV7-9|.
CASSSRDRGWETQYF
TGTGCCAGCAGCTCCCGGGACAGGGGGTGGGAGACCCAGTACTTC
>TRBJ1-2|.|TRBV27|.
CASSSLRNYGYTF
TGTGCCAGCAGTTCCCTCCGTAACTATGGCTACACCTTC
>TRBJ2-7|.|TRBV10-1|.
CASSDNLGSYEQYF
TGCGCCAGCAGTGATAACCTGGGGTCCTACGAGCAGTACTTC
>TRBJ1-4|.|TRBV6-1|.
CATNHPATNEKLFF
TGTGCCACGAACCACCCAGCAACTAATGAAAAACTGTTTTTT
>TRBJ2-1|TRBD1|TRBV12-5|.
CASAGTGGIYNEQFF
TGTGCTAGTGCCGGGACAGGGGGAATCTACAATGAGCAGTTCTTC
>TRBJ2-1|TRBD2|TRBV4-2|once
CASSHPGTSNDEQFF
TGTGCCAGCAGCCACCCCGGGACTAGCAACGATGAGCAGTTCTTC
>TRBJ2-5|.|TRBV10-1|.
CASSPGGPVKTQYF
TGCGCCAGCAGTCCCGGGGGGCCAGTAAAGACCCAGTACTTC